The 27 T cell receptor beta chains below all came from one sample that was sequenced in a study of T cell responses to AZD1222 COVID-19 vaccine. The repertoire was sequenced with immunoSEQ multiplex PCR; TCRdb's copy has only in-frame clones and lacks some. The profile shows about 45,000 clones, about 80% of them singletons. The material sequenced was peripheral blood, taken 28 days after the second dose of the MenACWY control vaccine. The source of these receptors is an adult who received the MenACWY meningococcal vaccine as a control.

This chain joins TRBV6-1 and TRBJ2-7, with TRBD1 as a possible D gene (6 bases). The CDR3 contains 14 residues. Germline V gene lookup returns CDR1 MNHNS and CDR2 SASEGT. Deletions cut 1 base from V and 5 bases from J, with 12 bases between. CDR3 nucleotide sequence: TGTGCCAGCAGTGAAGTCCCCCGGACAGACGAGCAGTACGTC. Its protein is CASSEVPRTDEQYV.

The gene calls are TRBV29-1 and TRBJ2-5; unclear D gene. The CDR3 is 12 amino acids. Trimming took 3 bases from V and 4 from J, leaving 9 bases between them. Germline V gene data show CDR1 as SQVTM and CDR2 as ANQGSEA. The CDR3 nucleotides are TGCAGCGTTGACAGGCTGGGAGAGACCCAGTACTTC. This translates into CSVDRLGETQYF.

The genes are TRBV28 and TRBJ1-1; D call uncertain. Germline CDR1 is MDHEN and CDR2 is SYDVKM. Between the trimmed V and J ends, which lost 7 bases and 7 bases, there was a span of 10 bases. The CDR3 is 11 amino acids. DNA of the CDR3: TGTGCCAGCAATCAAGGAATTGAAGCTTTCTTT. Translated, it gives CASNQGIEAFF.

V is TRBV6-5 and J is TRBJ2-5, with 8 bases lining up with TRBD2. The CDR3 length is 15 residues. CDR1 is MNHEY, CDR2 SVGAGI, per germline. V shed 2 bases, J shed 5 bases, and the junction held 7 bases outside the gene matches. CDR3 coding DNA: TGTGCCAGCAGTTACGAGGCGGGGGGTGTGGAGACCCAGTACTTC. It codes for CASSYEAGGVETQYF.

The J gene is TRBJ1-5, the V gene TRBV30; D is perhaps TRBD1 (6 bases). There are 15 residues in the CDR3. Per the germline V gene, CDR1 is GTSNPN and CDR2 is SVGIG (reference sequence). Trimming removed 2 bases from V and 7 bases from J, with 18 bases in between. CDR3 loop: CAWSKGAGVEQPQHF. The CDR3 DNA sequence: TGTGCCTGGAGTAAAGGGGCAGGGGTCGAACAGCCCCAGCATTTT.

The V and J genes are TRBV2 and TRBJ1-2, with unresolved D. The CDR3 has 13 residues. Germline V lookup: CDR1 SNHLY, CDR2 FYNNEI. V dropped 11 bases and J dropped 2 bases, with 15 bases sitting between them. The CDR3 sequence: CASAGNINYGYTF. For the CDR3, the DNA is TGTGCCTCCGCGGGAAACATAAACTATGGCTACACCTTC.

This chain joins TRBV7-9 and TRBJ2-7; 11 bases match TRBD1. The ends lost 4 bases at V and 3 bases at J; junction bases unmatched: 5. The length of the CDR3 is 15 residues. Germline values: CDR1 SEHNR, CDR2 FQNEAQ (reference sequence). In DNA, the CDR3 is TGTGCCAGCAGCTCTTCCGGGACAGGGGGCTACGAGCAGTACTTC. Protein sequence: CASSSSGTGGYEQYF.

This clone occurred a few times. V usage is TRBV27 and J usage is TRBJ1-5; 8 bases agree with TRBD1. CDR1 and CDR2 (germline): MNHEY, SMNVEV (reference sequence). The CDR3 has 16 residues. V shed 6 bases and J 3 bases; nucleotides not matched to a gene: 10. The CDR3 DNA follows: TGTGCCAGCAGAAGACAGGGGAACCTTTACAATCAGCCCCAGCATTTT. It codes for CASRRQGNLYNQPQHF.

This chain's CDR3 is CASSQGPGLNYEQYF. The DNA for the CDR3 is TGTGCCAGCAGCCAGGGCCCGGGACTAAACTACGAGCAGTACTTC. The J gene is TRBJ2-7, the V gene TRBV4-2; 7 nucleotides line up with TRBD2. Per the germline V gene, CDR1 is LGHNA and CDR2 is YNFKEQ. V shed 3 bases, J shed 3 bases, and the junction held 8 bases outside the gene matches. The CDR3 is 15 amino acids.

The CDR3 loop is CASSLGPEAFF. The CDR3 coding sequence is TGCGCCAGCAGCTTGGGGCCTGAAGCTTTCTTT. The chain combines TRBV5-1 with TRBJ1-1, with no clear D. Germline CDR1 SGHRS, CDR2 YFSETQ. The germline V and J ends were trimmed by 0 bases and 6 bases, with 3 bases remaining between them. The CDR3 is 11 residues long.

Note on this clone: Within the sample, other DNA sequences also encode this same CDR3. The rearrangement joins TRBV7-9 to TRBJ1-2, with TRBD1 matching 7 bases. Germline assignment: CDR1 SEHNR and CDR2 FQNEAQ (reference sequence). This CDR3 has 13 amino acids. With 1 base clipped from V and 6 bases from J, the junction kept 2 bases outside the gene matches. CDR3 nucleotide sequence: TGTGCCAGCAGCTTAGGGCAGGGGGATGGCTACACCTTC. Translation: CASSLGQGDGYTF. Combining the CDR3 with reference TRBV7-9 and TRBJ1-2 gives the whole variable domain DTGVSQNPRHKITKRGQNVTFRCDPISEHNRLYWYRQTLGQGPEFLTYFQNEAQLEKSRLLSDRFSAERPKGSFSTLEIQRTEQGDSAMYLCASSLGQGDGYTFGSGTRLTVV.

By proportion, this clone is medium-sized (0.01 to 0.1%). This sequence joins TRBV7-2 and TRBJ2-5; possible D gene TRBD1, 6 bases. The germline CDR1 and CDR2 sequences are SGHTA and FQGNSA. The V gene lost 7 bases and the J gene lost 1 base, with 10 bases spanning the gap. The CDR3 consists of 13 residues. The DNA for the CDR3 is TGTGCCAGCACCTACAGGGTCCAAGAGACCCAGTACTTC. This encodes CASTYRVQETQYF.

The J gene is TRBJ1-2, the V gene TRBV6-5; a possible D gene is TRBD1 (6 bases). Per germline, CDR1 MNHEY and CDR2 SVGAGI. The CDR3 length is 15 residues. Trimming removed 0 bases from V and 4 bases from J, with 12 bases in between. The CDR3 reads CASSYSRGQSYGYTF. CDR3 DNA sequence: TGTGCCAGCAGTTACTCTCGGGGGCAGAGCTATGGCTACACCTTC.

The rearrangement uses TRBV5-1 and TRBJ1-4, with unresolved D. CDR1 and CDR2 from the germline V gene are SGHRS and YFSETQ. There are 15 residues in the CDR3. V was cut by 0 bases and J by 2 bases, with 8 bases left in between. CDR3: CASSLAGSTNEKLFF. Here the CDR3 DNA reads TGCGCCAGCAGCTTGGCGGGGTCGACTAATGAAAAACTGTTTTTT.

The gene calls are TRBV28 and TRBJ1-4; 8 nucleotides line up with TRBD1. Germline CDR1 reads MDHEN; CDR2 reads SYDVKM. The CDR3 is 15 amino acids. V dropped 5 bases and J dropped 9; count of bases not matched to a gene: 11. The CDR3 DNA reads as TGTGCCAGCAGTGCGGGACAGGTTGGGGTCCAAAAACTGTTTTTT. Its translation is CASSAGQVGVQKLFF.

The gene calls are TRBV18 and TRBJ1-1, with no clear D. The CDR3 is made up of 16 amino acids. Looked up from germline, CDR1 is KGHSH and CDR2 is LQKENI. V gave up 1 base and J gave up 1 base, with 13 bases separating them. This chain's CDR3 is CASSPRSAGPNTEAFF. CDR3 DNA sequence: TGTGCCAGCTCACCACGGTCGGCAGGACCGAACACTGAAGCTTTCTTT.

This chain joins TRBV5-1 and TRBJ1-2; 10 nucleotides align to TRBD1. Germline V gene lookup returns CDR1 SGHRS and CDR2 YFSETQ. The CDR3 spans 16 residues. With 3 bases clipped from V and 3 bases from J, the junction kept 8 bases outside the gene matches. Here the CDR3 reads CASSSKTGGIDYGYTF. DNA of the CDR3: TGCGCCAGCAGCTCTAAGACAGGGGGCATCGACTATGGCTACACCTTC.

In DNA, the CDR3 is TGTGCCAGCAGCGTAGTACCTAATGAAAAACTGTTTTTT. Its protein product is CASSVVPNEKLFF. This rearrangement joins TRBV9 to TRBJ1-4; D remains ambiguous. This CDR3 is 13 amino acids long. Germline V gene lookup returns CDR1 SGDLS and CDR2 YYNGEE. Trimming pared 0 bases from V and 3 bases from J, leaving 3 bases between.

This clone has just one count. The rearrangement uses TRBV27 and TRBJ1-5; TRBD1 agrees at 9 bases. The CDR3 covers 14 residues. CDR1 and CDR2 from the germline V gene are MNHEY and SMNVEV (reference sequence). V lost 7 bases and J lost 7; bases outside the gene matches: 8. CDR3 protein: CASTIQGAGQPQHF. The CDR3 DNA is TGTGCCAGCACTATACAGGGGGCGGGCCAGCCCCAGCATTTT.

V usage is TRBV19 and J usage is TRBJ1-5; unclear D gene. Germline V gives CDR1 LNHDA, CDR2 SQIVND (reference sequence). Trimming took 9 bases from V and 2 from J, leaving 23 bases between them. The CDR3 runs to 17 residues. The CDR3 loop is CASRPPLGRERNQPQHF. CDR3 sequence (DNA): TGTGCCAGCCGACCACCTCTGGGAAGGGAACGCAATCAGCCCCAGCATTTT.

The chain couples TRBV28 to TRBJ2-4; D call uncertain. The CDR3 runs to 13 residues. V was pared by 5 bases and J by 1 base, with 6 bases between. In germline, CDR1 is MDHEN, CDR2 SYDVKM. The CDR3 coding sequence is TGTGCCAGCAGTGACATCGCCAAAAACATTCAGTACTTC. This translates into CASSDIAKNIQYF.

This clone was observed a few times. The chain is built from TRBV12-3 or TRBV12-4 and TRBJ2-6; D not certain. This CDR3 is 12 amino acids long. Trimming stripped 10 bases from V and 1 base from J, with 5 bases between. The CDR3 DNA reads TGTGCCACCACATCTGGGGCCAACGTCCTGACTTTC. It codes for CATTSGANVLTF.

The chain uses TRBV29-1 and TRBJ1-1; D ambiguous. Germline loops: CDR1 SQVTM, CDR2 ANQGSEA. V was trimmed by 7 bases and J by 1 base, leaving 7 bases between them. The CDR3 has 11 residues. CDR3 DNA sequence: TGCAGCGGCGGAGGGAACACTGAAGCTTTCTTT. It encodes CSGGGNTEAFF.

The rearrangement links TRBV14 to TRBJ2-7; TRBD2 agrees at 8 bases. Germline CDR1 SGHDN, CDR2 FVKESK. V was clipped by 1 base and J by 3 bases; unmatched bases: 5. The CDR3 covers 15 residues. CDR3 loop: CASSQVGSGVYEQYF. For the CDR3, the DNA is TGTGCCAGCAGCCAAGTGGGTAGCGGGGTCTACGAGCAGTACTTC.

This clone occurred once. CDR3 amino acids: CASSADSYGYTF. In nucleotides, the CDR3 is TGTGCCAGCAGCGCCGACAGCTATGGCTACACCTTC. The chain recombines TRBV9 with TRBJ1-2; perhaps TRBD1 as D (5 bases). V lost 3 bases and J lost 4, with 7 bases in between. CDR1 SGDLS and CDR2 YYNGEE come from the germline V gene. This CDR3 contains 12 residues. Drawing the rest from reference TRBV9 and TRBJ1-2, the complete variable domain is DSGVTQTPKHLITATGQRVTLRCSPRSGDLSVYWYQQSLDQGLQFLIQYYNGEERAKGNILERFSAQQFPDLHSELNLSSLELGDSALYFCASSADSYGYTFGSGTRLTVV.

For this clone: The sample carries other DNA sequences with the same CDR3. This chain joins TRBV5-1 and TRBJ1-4; D not certain. V lost 5 bases and J 4 bases, leaving 3 bases between the germline ends. This CDR3 is built from 11 residues. CDR1 SGHRS and CDR2 YFSETQ come from the germline V gene. The CDR3 is CASRLNEKLFF. As DNA, the CDR3 is TGCGCCAGCAGACTTAATGAAAAACTGTTTTTT.

The chain employs TRBV6-2 or TRBV6-3 and TRBJ2-1, with a weak D call TRBD2 (6 bases). CDR1 MNHEY and CDR2 SVGEGT come from the germline V gene. The CDR3 loop spans 13 amino acids. With 0 bases removed from V and 9 bases from J, the gap between germline ends came to 9 bases. The CDR3 coding sequence is TGTGCCAGCAGTTACTCGTTCGGGAGTGAGCAGTTCTTC. Amino acids: CASSYSFGSEQFF.